The following is a T cell receptor beta chain sequence with its context. What it binds is not known. The data originate from a study of T cell responses to AZD1222 COVID-19 vaccine. Notes on the study in general: White British donors predominated, females outnumbered males, and clonal diversity was possibly underestimated.

This CDR3 has 12 amino acids. From germline, CDR1 is SQVTM and CDR2 ANQGSEA. V gave up 4 bases and J gave up 8 bases; unmatched junction bases: 4. TCRdb's copy holds only in-frame clones and misses some; the assay was immunoSEQ multiplex PCR. Of over 100,000 clones in the sample, more than 85% were seen once. The rearrangement joins TRBV29-1 to TRBJ2-1; TRBD2 matches at 8 bases. This specimen consisted of peripheral blood, obtained on day 0 of AZD1222 vaccination. The receptor was derived from an adult in good health. In DNA form, the CDR3 reads TGCAGCGTTGGACTAGCGTTCGATGAGCAGTTCTTC. This encodes CSVGLAFDEQFF.